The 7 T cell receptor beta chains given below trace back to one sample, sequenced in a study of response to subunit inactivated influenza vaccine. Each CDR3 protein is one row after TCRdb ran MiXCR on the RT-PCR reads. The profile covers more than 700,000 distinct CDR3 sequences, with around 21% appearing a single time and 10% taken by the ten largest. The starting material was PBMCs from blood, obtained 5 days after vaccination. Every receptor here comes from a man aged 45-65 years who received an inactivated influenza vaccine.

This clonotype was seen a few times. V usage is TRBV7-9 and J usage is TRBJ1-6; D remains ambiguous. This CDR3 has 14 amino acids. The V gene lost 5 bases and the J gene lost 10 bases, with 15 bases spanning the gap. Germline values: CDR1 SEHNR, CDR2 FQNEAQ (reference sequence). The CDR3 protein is CASSPSGRYSPLHF. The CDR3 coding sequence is TGTGCCAGCAGCCCGTCTGGTCGGTACTCACCCCTCCACTTT.

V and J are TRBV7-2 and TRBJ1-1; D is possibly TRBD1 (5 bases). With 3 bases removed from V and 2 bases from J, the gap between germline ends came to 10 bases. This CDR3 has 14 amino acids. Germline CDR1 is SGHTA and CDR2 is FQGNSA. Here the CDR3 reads CASSFFRGNTEAFF. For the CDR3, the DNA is TGTGCCAGCAGCTTTTTCCGGGGCAACACTGAAGCTTTCTTT.

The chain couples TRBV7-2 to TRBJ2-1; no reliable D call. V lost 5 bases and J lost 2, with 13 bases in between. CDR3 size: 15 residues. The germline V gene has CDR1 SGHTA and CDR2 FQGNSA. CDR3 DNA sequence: TGTGCCAGCAGCGTTACCTACACGACCTACAATGAGCAGTTCTTC. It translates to CASSVTYTTYNEQFF.

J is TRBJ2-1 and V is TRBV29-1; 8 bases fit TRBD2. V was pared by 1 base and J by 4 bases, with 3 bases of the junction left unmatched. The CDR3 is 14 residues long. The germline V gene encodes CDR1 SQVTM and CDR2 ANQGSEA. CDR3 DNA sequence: TGCAGCGTTGAAGGCAAGCGGGAGTACAATGAGCAGTTCTTC. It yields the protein CSVEGKREYNEQFF.

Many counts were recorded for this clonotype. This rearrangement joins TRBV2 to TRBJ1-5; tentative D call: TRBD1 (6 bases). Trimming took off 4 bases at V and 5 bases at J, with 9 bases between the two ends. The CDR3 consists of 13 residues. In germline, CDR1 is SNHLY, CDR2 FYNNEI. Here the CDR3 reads CASSGGTYQPQHF. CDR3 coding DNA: TGTGCCAGCAGTGGTGGGACATATCAGCCCCAGCATTTT.

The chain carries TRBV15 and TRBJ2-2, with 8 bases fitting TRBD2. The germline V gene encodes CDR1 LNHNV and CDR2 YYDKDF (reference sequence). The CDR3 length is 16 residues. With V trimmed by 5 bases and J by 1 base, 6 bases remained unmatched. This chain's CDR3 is CATSGPGGLNTGELFF. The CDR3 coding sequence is TGTGCCACCAGCGGACCGGGGGGGCTGAACACCGGGGAGCTGTTTTTT. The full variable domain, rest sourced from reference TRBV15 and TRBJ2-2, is DAMVIQNPRYQVTQFGKPVTLSCSQTLNHNVMYWYQQKSSQAPKLLFHYYDKDFNNEADTPDNFQSRRPNTSFCFLDIRSPGLGDTAMYLCATSGPGGLNTGELFFGEGSRLTVL.

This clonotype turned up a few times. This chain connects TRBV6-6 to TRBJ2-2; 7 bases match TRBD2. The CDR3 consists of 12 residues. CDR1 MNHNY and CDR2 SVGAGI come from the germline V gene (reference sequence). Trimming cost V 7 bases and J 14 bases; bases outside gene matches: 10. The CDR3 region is CASTKREGSLFF. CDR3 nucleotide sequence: TGTGCCAGCACCAAAAGGGAGGGAAGTCTGTTTTTT.